Below, 4 T cell receptor beta chains from the same sample are listed, as sequenced in a study of blood T cell repertoires in COVID-19. TCRdb keeps only in-frame clones here, not all; method: immunoSEQ multiplex PCR. The repertoire has roughly 61,000 clones, more than 60% of them found once; the top ten carry roughly 13%. The sample comprised peripheral blood. These TCRs come from a woman in her seventies with acute or convalescent COVID-19.

The chain joins TRBV18 to TRBJ1-3; TRBD1 is a possible D gene (6 bases). Germline V CDR1 and CDR2: KGHSH, LQKENI. Deletions cut 4 bases from V and 0 bases from J, with 10 bases between. The CDR3 length is 15 residues. CDR3 loop: CASSLRQASGNTIYF. The CDR3 DNA sequence: TGTGCCAGCTCACTCCGACAGGCCTCTGGAAACACCATATATTTT.

This sequence joins TRBV7-3 and TRBJ1-1; the D is unclear. Deletions cut 5 bases from V and 4 bases from J, with 17 bases between. The CDR3 has 15 amino acids. The V gene's germline CDR1 is SGHTA and CDR2 FQGTGA. This CDR3 is CASSPLAGRITEAFF. Written as DNA, the CDR3 is TGTGCCAGCAGCCCGTTGGCGGGGAGAATCACTGAAGCTTTCTTT. The complete variable domain, with remaining parts taken from reference TRBV7-3 and TRBJ1-1, reads GAGVSQTPSNKVTEKGKYVELRCDPISGHTALYWYRQSLGQGPEFLIYFQGTGAADDSGLPNDRFFAVRPEGSVSTLKIQRTERGDSAVYLCASSPLAGRITEAFFGQGTRLTVV.

The chain recombines TRBV5-1 with TRBJ2-1, with 8 bases fitting TRBD1. Trimming at V came to 1 base and at J to 6 bases, leaving 6 bases not matched to a gene. The germline V gene has CDR1 SGHRS and CDR2 YFSETQ. The CDR3 covers 15 residues. CDR3 sequence reads: CASSLRQGAGNEQFF. CDR3 nucleotide sequence: TGCGCCAGCAGCTTGAGGCAGGGGGCTGGCAATGAGCAGTTCTTC.

The chain is built from TRBV7-9 and TRBJ1-1, with D maybe TRBD1 (6 bases). The CDR3 is 15 amino acids. Germline-derived CDR1 and CDR2 are SEHNR and FQNEAQ (reference sequence). Between the trimmed V and J ends, which lost 8 bases and 1 base, there was a span of 17 bases. The CDR3 is CASRYAGTQNTEAFF. As DNA, the CDR3 is TGTGCCAGCCGTTATGCCGGGACACAGAACACTGAAGCTTTCTTT.